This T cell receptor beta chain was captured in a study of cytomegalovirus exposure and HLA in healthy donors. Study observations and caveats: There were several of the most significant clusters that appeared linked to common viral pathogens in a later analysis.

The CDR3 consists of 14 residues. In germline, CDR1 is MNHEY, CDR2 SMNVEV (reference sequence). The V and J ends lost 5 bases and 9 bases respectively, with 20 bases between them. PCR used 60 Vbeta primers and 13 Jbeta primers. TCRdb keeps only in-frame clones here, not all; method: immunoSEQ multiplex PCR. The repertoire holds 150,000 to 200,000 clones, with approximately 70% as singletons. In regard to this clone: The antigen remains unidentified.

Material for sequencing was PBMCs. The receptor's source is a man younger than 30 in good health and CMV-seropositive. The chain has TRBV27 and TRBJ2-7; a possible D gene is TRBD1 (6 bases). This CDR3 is CASSLTSGAPRQYV. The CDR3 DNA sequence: TGTGCCAGCAGTCTCACCTCAGGGGCCCCGCGGCAGTACGTC.